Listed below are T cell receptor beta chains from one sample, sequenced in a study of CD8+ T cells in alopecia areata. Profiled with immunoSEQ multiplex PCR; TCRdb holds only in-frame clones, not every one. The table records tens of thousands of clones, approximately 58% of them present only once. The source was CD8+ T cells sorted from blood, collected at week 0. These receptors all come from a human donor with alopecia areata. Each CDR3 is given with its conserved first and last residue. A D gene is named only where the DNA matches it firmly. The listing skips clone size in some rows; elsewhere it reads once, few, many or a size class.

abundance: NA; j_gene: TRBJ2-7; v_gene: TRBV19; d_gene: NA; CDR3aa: CASSIGIAYEQYF; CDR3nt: TGTGCCAGTAGTATTGGGATCGCCTACGAGCAGTACTTC
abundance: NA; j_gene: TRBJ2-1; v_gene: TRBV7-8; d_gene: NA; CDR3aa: CASSPRLTVFYNEQFF; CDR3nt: TGTGCCAGCAGCCCGCGACTGACCGTCTTCTACAATGAGCAGTTCTTC
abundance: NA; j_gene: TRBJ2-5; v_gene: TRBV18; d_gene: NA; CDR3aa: CASSLLEETQYF; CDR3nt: TGTGCCAGCTCCCTGCTGGAAGAGACCCAGTACTTC
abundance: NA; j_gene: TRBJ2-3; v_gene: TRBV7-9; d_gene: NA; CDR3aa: CASSLVTAPRADTQYF; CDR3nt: TGTGCCAGCAGCTTAGTAACAGCCCCCCGGGCAGATACGCAGTATTTT
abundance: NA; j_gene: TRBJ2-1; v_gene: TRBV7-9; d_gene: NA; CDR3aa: CASSREGELDEQFF; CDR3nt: TGTGCCAGCAGCCGCGAGGGCGAATTGGATGAGCAGTTCTTC
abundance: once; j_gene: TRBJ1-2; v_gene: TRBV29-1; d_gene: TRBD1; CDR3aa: CSVGFGTDYGYTF; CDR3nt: TGCAGCGTTGGGTTTGGGACAGACTATGGCTACACCTTC
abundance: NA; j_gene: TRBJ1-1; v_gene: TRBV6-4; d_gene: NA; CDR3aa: CASSEGGANTEAFF; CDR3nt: TGTGCCAGCAGTGAAGGGGGAGCGAACACTGAAGCTTTCTTT
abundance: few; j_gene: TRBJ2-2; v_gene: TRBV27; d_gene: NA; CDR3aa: CASSPYRALRGELFF; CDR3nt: TGTGCCAGCAGTCCATACCGGGCCCTGAGGGGGGAGCTGTTTTTT
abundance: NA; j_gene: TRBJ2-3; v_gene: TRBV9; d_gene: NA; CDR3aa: CASSVEGSTDTQYF; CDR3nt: TGTGCCAGCAGCGTAGAAGGATCCACAGATACGCAGTATTTT
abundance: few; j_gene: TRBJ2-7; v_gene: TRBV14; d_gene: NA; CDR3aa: CASSQPGYEQYF; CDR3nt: TGTGCCAGCAGCCAACCCGGCTACGAGCAGTACTTC
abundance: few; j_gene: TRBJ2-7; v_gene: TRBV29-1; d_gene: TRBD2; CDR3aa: CSATTSGSGYEQYF; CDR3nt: TGCAGCGCCACTACTAGCGGGAGTGGTTACGAGCAGTACTTC
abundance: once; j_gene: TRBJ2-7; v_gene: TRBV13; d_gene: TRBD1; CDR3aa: CASSAAGQGAYKQYF; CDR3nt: TGTGCCAGCAGTGCGGCCGGACAGGGGGCTTACAAGCAGTACTTC
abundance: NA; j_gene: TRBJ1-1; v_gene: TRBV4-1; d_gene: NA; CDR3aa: CASSTDAGGTEAFF; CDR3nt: TGCGCCAGCAGCACCGACGCGGGGGGCACTGAAGCTTTCTTT
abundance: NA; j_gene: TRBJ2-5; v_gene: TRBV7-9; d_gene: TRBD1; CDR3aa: CASSRSGTDPGTQYF; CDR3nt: TGTGCCAGCAGCCGCTCCGGGACAGATCCTGGAACCCAGTACTTC
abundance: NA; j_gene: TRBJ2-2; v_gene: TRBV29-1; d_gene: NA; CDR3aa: CSVRADNTGELFF; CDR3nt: TGCAGCGTCCGGGCGGATAACACCGGGGAGCTGTTTTTT
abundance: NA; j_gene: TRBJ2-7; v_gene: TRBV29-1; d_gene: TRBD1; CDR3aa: CSVGGTGQSEQYF; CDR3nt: TGCAGCGTTGGCGGGACAGGGCAAAGTGAACAGTACTTC
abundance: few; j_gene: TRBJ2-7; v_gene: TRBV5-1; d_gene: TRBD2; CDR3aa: CASSLAGYSLAGERFGEQYF; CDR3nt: TGCGCCAGCAGCCTGGCCGGGTATTCACTAGCGGGAGAACGATTTGGCGAGCAGTACTTC
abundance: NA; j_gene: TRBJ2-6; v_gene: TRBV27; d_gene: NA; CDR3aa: CASRGTTSGANVLTF; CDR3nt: TGTGCCAGCAGAGGGACCACGTCTGGGGCCAACGTCCTGACTTTC
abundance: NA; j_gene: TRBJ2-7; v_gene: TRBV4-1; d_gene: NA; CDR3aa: CASSQHNEQYF; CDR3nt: TGCGCCAGCAGCCAACACAACGAGCAGTACTTC
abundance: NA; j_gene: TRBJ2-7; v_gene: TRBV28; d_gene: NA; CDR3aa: CASSPLPGLDEQYF; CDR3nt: TGTGCCAGCAGTCCTCTCCCGGGTCTCGACGAGCAGTACTTC
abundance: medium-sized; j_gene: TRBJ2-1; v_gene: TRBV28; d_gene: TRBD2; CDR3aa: CASSLLAGFYNEQFF; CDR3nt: TGTGCCAGCAGCCTACTAGCGGGATTCTACAATGAGCAGTTCTTC
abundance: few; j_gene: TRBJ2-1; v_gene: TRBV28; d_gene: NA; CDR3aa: CASSPAGLGYNEQFF; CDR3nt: TGTGCCAGCAGTCCAGCCGGCCTAGGGTACAATGAGCAGTTCTTC
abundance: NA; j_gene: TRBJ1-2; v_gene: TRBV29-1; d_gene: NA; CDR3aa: CSVEESGGNGYTF; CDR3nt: TGCAGCGTTGAAGAGTCGGGGGGTAATGGCTACACCTTC
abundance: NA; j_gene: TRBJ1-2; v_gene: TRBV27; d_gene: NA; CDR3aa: CASSFLLGASNYGYTF; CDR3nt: TGTGCCAGCAGTTTTCTTCTTGGGGCGTCTAACTATGGCTACACCTTC
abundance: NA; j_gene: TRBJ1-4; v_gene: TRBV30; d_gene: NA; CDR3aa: CAWSVPGRTNEKLFF; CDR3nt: TGTGCCTGGAGTGTACCCGGGAGGACTAATGAAAAACTGTTTTTT
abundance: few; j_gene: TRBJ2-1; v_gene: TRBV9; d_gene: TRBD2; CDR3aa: CASSVVIAGGPDEQFF; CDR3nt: TGTGCCAGCAGCGTAGTGATAGCGGGGGGGCCGGATGAGCAGTTCTTC
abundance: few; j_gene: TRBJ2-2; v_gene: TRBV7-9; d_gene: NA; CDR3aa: CASSRGTGELFF; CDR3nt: TGTGCCAGCAGCCGGGGCACCGGGGAGCTGTTTTTT
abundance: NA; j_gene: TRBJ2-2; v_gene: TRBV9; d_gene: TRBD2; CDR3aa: CASSVRLAGGTGELFF; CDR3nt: TGTGCCAGCAGCGTCAGACTAGCGGGAGGCACCGGGGAGCTGTTTTTT
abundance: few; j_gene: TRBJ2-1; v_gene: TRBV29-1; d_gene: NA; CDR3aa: CSGVGLAYNEQFF; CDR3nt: TGCAGCGGGGTGGGCCTAGCCTACAATGAGCAGTTCTTC
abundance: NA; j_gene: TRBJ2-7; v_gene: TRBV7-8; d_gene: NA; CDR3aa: CASSSSAGPGDVGYEQYF; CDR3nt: TGTGCCAGCAGCTCTAGTGCGGGCCCAGGGGATGTAGGGTACGAGCAGTACTTC
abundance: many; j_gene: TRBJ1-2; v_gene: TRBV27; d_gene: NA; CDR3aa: CASSDPGWGYTF; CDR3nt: TGTGCCAGCAGTGACCCGGGGTGGGGCTACACCTTC
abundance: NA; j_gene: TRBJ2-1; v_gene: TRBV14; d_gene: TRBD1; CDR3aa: CASSRQGLYNEQFF; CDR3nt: TGTGCCAGCAGCCGACAGGGTCTCTACAATGAGCAGTTCTTC
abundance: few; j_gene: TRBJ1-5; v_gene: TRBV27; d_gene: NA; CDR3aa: CASSPVLFDSNQPQHF; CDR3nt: TGTGCCAGCAGCCCCGTCTTATTTGATAGCAATCAGCCCCAGCATTTT
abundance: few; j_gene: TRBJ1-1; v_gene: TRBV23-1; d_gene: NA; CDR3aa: CASSQSLDANTEAFF; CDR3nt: TGCGCCAGCAGTCAATCGCTGGATGCGAACACTGAAGCTTTCTTT
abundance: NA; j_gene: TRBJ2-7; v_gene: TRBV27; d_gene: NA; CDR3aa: CASSLFSSYEQYF; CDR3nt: TGTGCCAGCAGTTTATTCAGTTCCTACGAGCAGTACTTC
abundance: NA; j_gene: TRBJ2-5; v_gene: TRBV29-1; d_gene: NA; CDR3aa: CSARDIQETQYF; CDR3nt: TGCAGCGCTAGGGACATCCAAGAGACCCAGTACTTC
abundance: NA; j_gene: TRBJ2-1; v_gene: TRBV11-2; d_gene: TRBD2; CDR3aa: CASSLARGGYYNEQFF; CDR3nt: TGTGCCAGCAGCTTAGCGCGGGGGGGCTACTACAATGAGCAGTTCTTC
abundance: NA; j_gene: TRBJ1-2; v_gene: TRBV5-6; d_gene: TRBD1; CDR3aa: CASSWRQGDYGYTF; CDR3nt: TGTGCCAGCAGCTGGCGACAGGGGGACTATGGCTACACCTTC
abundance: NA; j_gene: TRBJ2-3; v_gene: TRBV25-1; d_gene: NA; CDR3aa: CASAQGDTQYF; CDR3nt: TGTGCCAGTGCACAGGGAGATACGCAGTATTTT
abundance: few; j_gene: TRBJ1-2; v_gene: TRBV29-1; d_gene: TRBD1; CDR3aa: CSAWSGWDSYGYTF; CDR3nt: TGCAGCGCGTGGTCCGGGTGGGACAGCTATGGCTACACCTTC
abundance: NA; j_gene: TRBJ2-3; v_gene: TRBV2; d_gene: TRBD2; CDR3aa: CASSGLASDTQYF; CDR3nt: TGTGCCAGCAGTGGACTAGCGTCGGATACGCAGTATTTT
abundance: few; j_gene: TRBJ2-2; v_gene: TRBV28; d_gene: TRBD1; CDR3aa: CASSWDRVNTGELFF; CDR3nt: TGTGCCAGCAGTTGGGACAGGGTGAACACCGGGGAGCTGTTTTTT
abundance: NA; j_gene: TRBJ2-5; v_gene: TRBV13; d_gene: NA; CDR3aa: CASSSTGAGGQETQYF; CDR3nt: TGTGCCAGCAGCTCGACGGGAGCCGGGGGCCAAGAGACCCAGTACTTC
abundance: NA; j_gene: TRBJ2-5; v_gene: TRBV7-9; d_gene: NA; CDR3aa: CASSLELARNQETQYF; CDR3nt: TGTGCCAGCAGCTTAGAGCTAGCAAGAAACCAAGAGACCCAGTACTTC
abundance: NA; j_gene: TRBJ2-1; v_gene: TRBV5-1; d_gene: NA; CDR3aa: CASSQVGGPWGSSYNEQFF; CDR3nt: TGCGCCAGCAGCCAGGTCGGGGGACCCTGGGGGAGCTCCTACAATGAGCAGTTCTTC
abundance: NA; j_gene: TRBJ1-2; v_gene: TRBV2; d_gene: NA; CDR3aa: CASRGQGHGYTF; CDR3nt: TGTGCCAGCAGGGGCCAAGGTCATGGCTACACCTTC